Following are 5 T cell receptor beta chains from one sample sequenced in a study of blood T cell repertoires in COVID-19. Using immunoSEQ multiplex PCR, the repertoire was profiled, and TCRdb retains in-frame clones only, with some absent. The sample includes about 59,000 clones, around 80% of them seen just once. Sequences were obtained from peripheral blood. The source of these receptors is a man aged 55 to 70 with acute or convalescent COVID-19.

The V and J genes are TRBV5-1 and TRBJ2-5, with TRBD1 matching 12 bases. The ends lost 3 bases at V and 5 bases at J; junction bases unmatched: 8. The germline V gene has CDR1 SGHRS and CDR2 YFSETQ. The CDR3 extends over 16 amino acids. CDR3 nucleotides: TGCGCCAGCAGCTCAACGCCCGGGACAGGGGGCGAGACCCAGTACTTC. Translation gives CASSSTPGTGGETQYF.

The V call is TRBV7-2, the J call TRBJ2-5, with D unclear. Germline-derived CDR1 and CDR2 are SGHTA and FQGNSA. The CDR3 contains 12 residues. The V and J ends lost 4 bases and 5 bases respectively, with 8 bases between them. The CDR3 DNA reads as TGTGCCAGCAGCTCGGTATCGGAGACCCAGTACTTC. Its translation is CASSSVSETQYF.

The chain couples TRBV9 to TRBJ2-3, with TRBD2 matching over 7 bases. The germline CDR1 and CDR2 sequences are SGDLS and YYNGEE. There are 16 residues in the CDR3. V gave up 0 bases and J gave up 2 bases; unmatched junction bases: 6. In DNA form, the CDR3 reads TGTGCCAGCAGCGTAGCTGGGGGGGGGTACACAGATACGCAGTATTTT. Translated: CASSVAGGGYTDTQYF.

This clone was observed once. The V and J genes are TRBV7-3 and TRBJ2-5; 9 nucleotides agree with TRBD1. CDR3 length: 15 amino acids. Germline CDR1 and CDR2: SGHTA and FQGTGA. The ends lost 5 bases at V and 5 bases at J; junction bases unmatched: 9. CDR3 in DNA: TGTGCCAGCAGCCCAAAACGGACAGGGGATGAGACCCAGTACTTC. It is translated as CASSPKRTGDETQYF. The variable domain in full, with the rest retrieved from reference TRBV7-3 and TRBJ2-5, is GAGVSQTPSNKVTEKGKYVELRCDPISGHTALYWYRQSLGQGPEFLIYFQGTGAADDSGLPNDRFFAVRPEGSVSTLKIQRTERGDSAVYLCASSPKRTGDETQYFGPGTRLLVL.

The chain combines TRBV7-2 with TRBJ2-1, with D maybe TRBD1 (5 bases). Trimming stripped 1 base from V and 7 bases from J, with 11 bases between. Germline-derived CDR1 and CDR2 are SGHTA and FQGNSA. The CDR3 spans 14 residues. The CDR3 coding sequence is TGTGCCAGCAGCTTAGTAGCTAAGGGGAATGAGCAGTTCTTC. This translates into CASSLVAKGNEQFF.